Sequencing of this TCR beta chain was carried out in a study of blood T cell repertoires in COVID-19. Authors' processing steps: Reference gene primer amplification gave estimated nucleated cell counts. Sequencing was performed with immunoSEQ multiplex PCR; in TCRdb, only in-frame clones are kept and a portion is missing. The D gene and trimming were derived from the DNA, and the V and J assignments and clone size from that table. The sample has almost 400,000 clones; over 85% are singletons. CDR1 is MDHEN, CDR2 SYDVKM, per germline. The CDR3 runs to 15 residues. The trim removed 4 bases at V and 7 bases at J, leaving 9 bases unmatched.

The sample was PBMCs or T cells enriched from blood (not recorded which). This receptor was taken from a woman aged 25 to 39 who had recovered from COVID-19. The rearrangement joins TRBV28 to TRBJ2-7; 11 nucleotides agree with TRBD1. DNA of the CDR3: TGTGCCAGCAGTTACCGGGACAGGGGGACAGGGGAGCAGTACTTC. The encoded protein is CASSYRDRGTGEQYF.